This T cell receptor (beta chain) was retrieved from a study of cytomegalovirus exposure and HLA in healthy donors. Germline CDR1 and CDR2: LGHNT and FRNRAP. The V gene end was trimmed by 0 bases and the J gene end by 4 bases; junction bases not matched to a gene: 9. The CDR3 spans 18 residues. It was with 60 Vbeta and 13 Jbeta primers that the PCR ran. Libraries were prepared by immunoSEQ multiplex PCR; TCRdb keeps only in-frame clonotypes and omits some of them. The sample shows fewer than 200,000 clones, over 75% of them seen only once. Sequences were obtained from PBMCs. The origin of this receptor is a girl in the first two years of life in good health and CMV-seronegative. The chain has TRBV12-5 and TRBJ2-1; TRBD2 matches at 10 bases. The CDR3, as DNA: TGTGCTAGTGGTTTGGTACAAGTGACTAGCGGGTTTTACAATGAGCAGTTCTTC. As protein: CASGLVQVTSGFYNEQFF.